This TCR beta chain came from a study of T-cell reconstitution after alpha-beta-depleted transplantation in children. Notes on the study in general: Surviving recipient T cells and intrathymic progenitors accounted for some patients' high TCRbeta diversity at day 60. The main origin of T-cell counts and diversity one year after transplant was newly produced T cells. Reported findings indicate that, about two months after transplant, alpha-beta T cells came from several hundred expanded clones, which were derived from non-depleted graft cells.

There are a few counts of this clonotype. What it binds is not known. Researchers prepared the TCRbeta library using unique molecular identifiers, the study reports. One entry per CDR3 protein results from TCRdb running MiXCR on the PCR reads. This table holds approximately 50,000 distinct CDR3 sequences, around 50% found once. The CDR3 is 14 residues long. Germline V gene sequence: CDR1 SGHRS, CDR2 YFSETQ. V dropped 4 bases and J dropped 6; count of bases not matched to a gene: 6. This TCR was recovered from a boy under two years old with SCID, due to receive a stem cell transplant. V usage is TRBV5-1 and J usage is TRBJ2-3; TRBD1 matches 9 bases. The sequencing used peripheral blood, collected before TCRalphabeta/CD19-depleted stem cell transplant. The CDR3 sequence is CASSTGQGEDTQYF. DNA of the CDR3: TGCGCCAGCAGCACGGGACAGGGAGAGGATACGCAGTATTTT. The variable domain in full, completed from reference TRBV5-1 and TRBJ2-3, reads KAGVTQTPRYLIKTRGQQVTLSCSPISGHRSVSWYQQTPGQGLQFLFEYFSETQRNKGNFPGRFSGRQFSNSRSEMNVSTLELGDSALYLCASSTGQGEDTQYFGPGTRLTVL.